One and the same sample provided the 13 T cell receptor beta chains below, sequenced in a study of T-cell reconstitution after alpha-beta-depleted transplantation in children. Library preparation (for TCRbeta) was performed with unique molecular identifiers. TCRdb called the PCR reads again in MiXCR, with one record for every CDR3 protein. Among more than 450,000 distinct CDR3 sequences, 18% were seen once, and the ten largest hold around 3.3%. The starting material was PBMCs from the stem cell graft donor, obtained from the stem cell graft. The receptors come from a human donor who donated a stem cell graft to a child with acute lymphoblastic leukemia.

The CDR3 sequence is CAWSDQNNSPLHF. In nucleotides, the CDR3 is TGTGCCTGGAGTGACCAGAATAATTCACCCCTCCACTTT. The chain joins TRBV30 to TRBJ1-6; no clear D. Germline CDR1 reads GTSNPN; CDR2 reads SVGIG (reference sequence). V lost 1 base, J lost 5 bases, and 6 bases lay in between. The CDR3 loop spans 13 amino acids.

The gene calls are TRBV30 and TRBJ2-2; TRBD2 aligns across 10 bases. CDR3 length equals 16 residues. The trim removed 5 bases at V and 4 bases at J, leaving 10 bases unmatched. Germline values: CDR1 GTSNPN, CDR2 SVGIG (reference sequence). The CDR3: CAWGGLAGVATGELFF. The CDR3 DNA is TGTGCCTGGGGCGGTCTAGCGGGAGTGGCCACCGGGGAGCTGTTTTTT.

Only a few counts were recorded for this clonotype. The chain employs TRBV20-1 and TRBJ1-2; D unresolved. The CDR3 sequence is 17 residues long. Trimming shortened V by 2 bases and J by 3 bases, and 22 bases separated the two germline ends. The germline CDR1 and CDR2 sequences are DFQATT and SNEGSKA (reference sequence). The CDR3 bases are TGCAGTGCTAGACGAACATCCTCGGGTGCCCCGGACTATGGCTACACCTTC. Protein product: CSARRTSSGAPDYGYTF.

This clonotype was observed a handful of times. The gene calls are TRBV12-3 or TRBV12-4 and TRBJ2-3, with 11 bases lining up with TRBD2. The V gene end was trimmed by 6 bases and the J gene end by 0 bases; junction bases not matched to a gene: 17. CDR3 length equals 20 residues. The CDR3 loop is CASRPRRRGLADASTDTQYF. The CDR3 DNA follows: TGTGCCAGCAGGCCTAGGCGTAGGGGACTAGCGGATGCTAGCACAGATACGCAGTATTTT.

This clonotype was counted many times. One junction end disagrees with the germline gene, perhaps due to a read error. This sequence joins TRBV5-1 and TRBJ2-1; 8 bases align to TRBD1. Germline CDR1 reads SGHRS; CDR2 reads YFSETQ. The CDR3 loop spans 13 amino acids. CDR3 DNA sequence: TGTGCCAGCAGCTTCACAGGGGGCAATGAGCAGTTCTTC. Its protein product is CASSFTGGNEQFF.

The chain is built from TRBV6-1 and TRBJ2-1, with TRBD2 identical over 8 bases. CDR3 length: 14 residues. The germline CDR1 and CDR2 sequences are MNHNS and SASEGT. The V and J ends lost 8 bases and 9 bases, in that order; junction bases with no gene match: 12. CDR3 in amino acids: CASDKDGRASEQFF. In DNA, the CDR3 is TGTGCCAGCGACAAAGACGGGAGGGCATCTGAGCAGTTCTTC.

This chain uses TRBV20-1 with TRBJ2-7; D call uncertain. The V end was cut by 3 bases, the J end by 3 bases, with 9 bases between. Germline-derived CDR1 and CDR2 are DFQATT and SNEGSKA (reference sequence). This CDR3 comprises 12 residues. CDR3 region: CSASPVFYEQYF. CDR3 in DNA: TGCAGTGCTAGCCCAGTTTTCTACGAGCAGTACTTC.

This clonotype was observed a few times. The chain is built from TRBV4-1 and TRBJ1-5; tentative D call: TRBD1 (5 bases). The germline V gene has CDR1 MGHRA and CDR2 YSYEKL. The CDR3 covers 17 residues. The V gene lost 3 bases and the J gene lost 2 bases, with 17 bases spanning the gap. The CDR3 region is CASSHDTREEGNQPQHF. In DNA, the CDR3 is TGCGCCAGCAGCCATGACACCAGGGAGGAAGGCAATCAGCCCCAGCATTTT.

This clonotype was detected a few times. This chain connects TRBV2 to TRBJ2-2; 7 bases are a match to TRBD2. The germline V gene has CDR1 SNHLY and CDR2 FYNNEI. Trimming cost V 6 bases and J 10 bases; bases outside gene matches: 5. CDR3 length: 12 amino acids. The CDR3 DNA follows: TGTGCCAGCAGAGAGGGAGGGGTGGAGCTGTTTTTT. It codes for CASREGGVELFF.

V usage is TRBV5-1 and J usage is TRBJ1-5; 8 positions match TRBD1. Germline V gives CDR1 SGHRS, CDR2 YFSETQ. CDR3 length: 14 residues. V lost 4 bases, J lost 6 bases, and 6 bases stayed unmatched. CDR3 bases: TGCGCCAGCAGCCCATCAGGGACAGGTCAGCCCCAGCATTTT. This encodes CASSPSGTGQPQHF.

The chain has TRBV29-1 and TRBJ2-7; possible D gene TRBD1, 7 bases. The V end was cut by 7 bases, the J end by 4 bases, with 23 bases between. This CDR3 spans 15 amino acids. CDR1 and CDR2 (germline): SQVTM, ANQGSEA. CDR3 in amino acids: CSARTGASEDYEQYF. The CDR3 DNA reads TGCAGCGCCCGAACAGGGGCTAGCGAGGATTACGAGCAGTACTTC.

The chain recombines TRBV6-2 or TRBV6-3 with TRBJ2-3, with no clear D. Trimming stripped 2 bases from V and 5 bases from J, with 8 bases between. CDR3 size: 13 residues. From germline, CDR1 is MNHEY and CDR2 SVGEGT. CDR3 nucleotide sequence: TGTGCCAGCAGTTACCCCAATCAAGATACGCAGTATTTT. This gives the protein CASSYPNQDTQYF.

This clonotype appeared a few times. J is TRBJ1-3 and V is TRBV5-1; no reliable D call. Germline assignment: CDR1 SGHRS and CDR2 YFSETQ. The CDR3 runs 15 residues. Trimming removed 3 bases from V and 0 bases from J, with 10 bases in between. This chain's CDR3 is CASSYDPVSGNTIYF. The DNA of the CDR3 is TGCGCCAGCAGCTACGACCCTGTCTCTGGAAACACCATATATTTT.